This T cell receptor (beta chain) emerged from a study of blood T cell repertoires in COVID-19. Study as a whole: There were acute and convalescent COVID-19 samples, and they came from the United States, Italy and Spain. From T cells, B-cell-depleted T cells, or PBMCs came the material, which was cDNA or gDNA.

Germline-derived CDR1 and CDR2 are SGDLS and YYNGEE. J was trimmed by 0 bases and V by 6 bases; bases with no gene match: 12. The CDR3 spans 18 residues. Under the authors' procedure: Amplifying reference gene primers gave estimates of nucleated cell counts. Using immunoSEQ multiplex PCR, the repertoire was profiled, and TCRdb retains in-frame clones only, with some absent. V and J calls and clone size are given by that table; D and trimming were obtained from the DNA. The sample consists of about 120,000 clones, around 85% of them appearing once. Sequencing used peripheral blood. The gene calls are TRBV9 and TRBJ2-6; 7 positions agree with TRBD1. The TCR sequence derives from a man aged 45-60 years with acute or convalescent COVID-19. DNA of the CDR3: TGTGCCAGCACCCGTAGTACAGGGGTCATCTCTGGGGCCAACGTCCTGACTTTC. Translated, it gives CASTRSTGVISGANVLTF.